This entry features one TCR beta chain sequence. The antigen is undetermined. A much bigger clone sits one base away, suggesting this may be a read error. This CDR3 is missing its conserved last phenylalanine or tryptophan, likely due to a read error. Bone marrow was sampled from every patient at the time of active disease. This sample stems from a study of read filtering for tumor transcriptome and immune sequencing. Molecular barcoded adaptors covering alpha/delta and beta/gamma chains were used on approximately 440 ng RNA. From the reads, TCRdb called clonotypes with MiXCR, one entry per CDR3 protein. Seen here are 85,000 to 100,000 distinct CDR3 sequences, 20% to 25% observed once, and the top ten hold around 10%. Study findings and constraints: The sorted CD138-negative fraction was a mixed bone marrow immune population, not purified T cells. IR-seq captured clonotypes deeper and more reliably than RNA-seq.

Sequencing was done on a sample of a population of CD138-negative cells sorted from bone marrow. The receptor was isolated from a donor older than 35 with multiple myeloma.

The CDR3 sequence is CASSTGTVLREQYS. CDR3 bases: TGTGCCAGTAGTACCGGGACGGTCCTACGCGAGCAGTACTCC. V usage is TRBV19 and J usage is TRBJ2-7; possibly TRBD1 or TRBD2 for D (5 bases each). Trimming took 4 bases from V and 6 from J, leaving 16 bases between them. The CDR3 covers 14 residues. The germline V gene encodes CDR1 LNHDA and CDR2 SQIVND (reference sequence).